This T cell receptor (beta chain) is drawn from a study of T cell clones after liver transplantation. Study-level background: A pre-transplant mixed lymphocyte reaction with TCRbeta sequencing defined graft-donor-reactive clones followed in post-transplant blood. Samples came pre-transplant, pre-randomization before withdrawal, and post-randomization after withdrawal ended. Three of the eight recipients were HCV-positive; the rest had non-autoimmune, non-viral transplant indications.

This clone was counted between two and nine times. The antigen remains undetermined. Overall study results and limits: Graft donor-reactive T cells may have migrated into the graft rather than being deleted.

Per the germline V gene, CDR1 is LNHDA and CDR2 is SQIVND (reference sequence). The ends lost 1 base at V and 6 bases at J; junction bases unmatched: 4. This CDR3 is built from 14 residues. The protocol was immunoSEQ multiplex PCR, while the TCRdb copy is restricted to in-frame clones and leaves out a portion. The sample has more than 95,000 clones, about 81% seen once. Sample: CD4+ T cells from blood, taken before liver transplant. The rearrangement uses TRBV19 and TRBJ2-7; TRBD2 matches at 9 bases. This receptor was taken from a human donor who received a liver transplant. The CDR3 loop reads CASSIVAGVAEQYF. Written as DNA, the CDR3 is TGTGCCAGTAGTATAGTAGCGGGAGTAGCCGAGCAGTACTTC.